The 12 T cell receptor beta chains below all came from one sample that was sequenced in a study of blood T cell repertoires in COVID-19. Libraries were prepared by immunoSEQ multiplex PCR; TCRdb keeps only in-frame clonotypes and omits some of them. The sample includes about 250,000 clones, approximately 85% of them seen just once. What was sequenced was PBMCs or T cells enriched from blood (not recorded which). Receptors originate from a woman in her fifties or sixties with acute COVID-19.

The gene calls are TRBV4-1 and TRBJ1-5, with D perhaps matching TRBD1 (5 bases). This CDR3 contains 16 residues. V was trimmed by 1 base and J by 4 bases, leaving 14 bases between them. Germline V gene lookup returns CDR1 MGHRA and CDR2 YSYEKL. The CDR3 DNA is TGCGCCAGCAGCCAAGTCTATTCCAGGGCAAATCAGCCCCAGCATTTT. Its translation: CASSQVYSRANQPQHF.

The rearrangement uses TRBV14 and TRBJ2-7; 7 positions match TRBD2. This CDR3 has 15 amino acids. CDR1 and CDR2 from the germline V gene are SGHDN and FVKESK. V lost 4 bases to trimming and J lost 4 bases; unmatched junction nucleotides: 10. This CDR3 reads CASSLLGGESYEQYF. For the CDR3, the DNA is TGTGCCAGCAGCCTCCTTGGGGGGGAGTCTTACGAGCAGTACTTC.

The rearrangement links TRBV7-2 to TRBJ1-5; D unclear. V lost 4 bases and J lost 5, with 15 bases in between. Germline V gene sequence: CDR1 SGHTA, CDR2 FQGNSA. The CDR3 length is 15 residues. The CDR3 DNA follows: TGTGCCAGCAGCTCCGAAGGGAGTGGCCATCAGCCCCAGCATTTT. Its protein is CASSSEGSGHQPQHF.

This clone occurred once. The genes are TRBV6-6 and TRBJ2-5; perhaps TRBD2 as D (8 bases). The V gene's germline CDR1 is MNHNY and CDR2 SVGAGI (reference sequence). V lost 5 bases to trimming and J lost 2 bases, with 21 bases between them. This CDR3 contains 17 residues. DNA of the CDR3: TGTGCCAGCAGTCCTCCTCGGGGGGGCAGGGGGCAAGAGACCCAGTACTTC. It codes for CASSPPRGGRGQETQYF.

This chain links TRBV7-9 with TRBJ1-2, with D possibly being TRBD1 (6 bases). The CDR3 runs 16 residues. V was trimmed by 5 bases and J by 8 bases, leaving 24 bases between them. Per the germline V gene, CDR1 is SEHNR and CDR2 is FQNEAQ (reference sequence). In DNA, the CDR3 is TGTGCCAGCAGCCCCCCCGTCCGGGGGGCCAGTAAGGGCTACACCTTC. This gives the protein CASSPPVRGASKGYTF. Together with reference TRBV7-9 and TRBJ1-2, the CDR3 gives the full variable domain: DTGVSQNPRHKITKRGQNVTFRCDPISEHNRLYWYRQTLGQGPEFLTYFQNEAQLEKSRLLSDRFSAERPKGSFSTLEIQRTEQGDSAMYLCASSPPVRGASKGYTFGSGTRLTVV.

This clone was seen more than once but under ten times. This chain uses TRBV7-8 with TRBJ1-6; TRBD1 matches at 11 bases. With V trimmed by 4 bases and J by 10 bases, 9 bases remained unmatched. This CDR3 has 16 residues. From germline, CDR1 is SGHVS and CDR2 FQNEAQ. CDR3 sequence: CASSSPGQGVSSPLHF. The CDR3 nucleotides are TGTGCCAGCAGCTCCCCGGGACAGGGGGTGTCATCACCCCTCCACTTT.

The J gene is TRBJ1-2, the V gene TRBV5-1; 7 bases are shared with TRBD1. Losses at the gene ends were 2 bases for V and 7 bases for J; bases not matched to a gene: 5. This CDR3 comprises 13 residues. Germline values: CDR1 SGHRS, CDR2 YFSETQ. The CDR3 reads CASSLGTVGGYTF. As DNA, the CDR3 is TGCGCCAGCAGCTTAGGGACAGTAGGTGGCTACACCTTC.

The rearrangement uses TRBV6-5 and TRBJ2-2; 9 positions match TRBD1. This CDR3 spans 15 amino acids. Germline V lookup: CDR1 MNHEY, CDR2 SVGAGI. The V segment lost 6 bases and the J segment 4 bases; nucleotides outside the gene matches: 6. In DNA, the CDR3 is TGTGCCAGCAGGCGACAGGGGGGAGCCACCGGGGAGCTGTTTTTT. Protein sequence: CASRRQGGATGELFF.

This chain connects TRBV6-5 to TRBJ1-5; TRBD1 agrees at 10 bases. CDR3 length equals 15 residues. The germline V gene has CDR1 MNHEY and CDR2 SVGAGI. J was trimmed by 5 bases and V by 0 bases; bases with no gene match: 1. CDR3 DNA: TGTGCCAGCAGTTACTCGGGGACAGGGGATCAGCCCCAGCATTTT. Translating it yields CASSYSGTGDQPQHF.

The chain joins TRBV5-4 to TRBJ2-3, with TRBD2 identical over 7 bases. Germline trimming cut 0 bases from V and 0 bases from J; bases unmatched to any gene: 4. CDR3 length equals 16 residues. Germline V lookup: CDR1 SGHNT, CDR2 YYREEE (reference sequence). The CDR3 reads CASSLGQTSSTDTQYF. The CDR3 DNA reads as TGTGCCAGCAGCTTGGGCCAGACTAGCAGCACAGATACGCAGTATTTT.

This clone was observed a handful of times. This chain joins TRBV5-4 and TRBJ1-1, with TRBD1 matching over 7 bases. CDR1 is SGHNT and CDR2 is YYREEE in the germline V gene (reference sequence). The V gene end was trimmed by 4 bases and the J gene end by 5 bases; junction bases not matched to a gene: 8. The CDR3 sequence is 14 residues long. This CDR3 reads CASSQVQTGTEAFF. DNA for the CDR3: TGTGCCAGCAGCCAGGTACAGACAGGGACTGAAGCTTTCTTT.

The table lists this clone with a few counts. The chain combines TRBV5-1 with TRBJ1-6; 7 positions match TRBD1. Germline lookup yields CDR1 SGHRS and CDR2 YFSETQ. CDR3 length: 18 amino acids. Trimming removed 0 bases from V and 7 bases from J; junction bases left unmatched: 13. The CDR3 is CASSLEGASVRVNSPLHF. DNA of the CDR3: TGCGCCAGCAGCTTGGAGGGGGCGTCGGTAAGGGTGAATTCACCCCTCCACTTT.